This T cell receptor beta chain is from a study of identical twins. To note about this clonotype: No antigen is known for it.

TCRdb redid the calling of the 5' RACE reads with MiXCR, one entry per CDR3 protein. The table has fewer than 900,000 distinct CDR3 sequences, 21% seen once; the top ten hold roughly 4%. Whole-study findings and limits: Cross-sectional statistics, not tracking of the same donors, supported the conclusions.

A further study also used this sample, focusing on T cells expressing NK-cell markers.

The clonotype comes from a woman aged 18 to 35 in good health. The specimen sequenced was PBMCs.

CDR3 region: CSVEGGRAVDTQYF. In DNA, the CDR3 is TGCAGCGTTGAAGGTGGGAGGGCCGTAGATACGCAGTATTTT. The V gene is TRBV29-1, the J gene TRBJ2-3; 7 bases line up with TRBD2. The V gene's germline CDR1 is SQVTM and CDR2 ANQGSEA. The CDR3 is 14 amino acids. Losses at the gene ends were 1 base for V and 5 bases for J; bases not matched to a gene: 6.